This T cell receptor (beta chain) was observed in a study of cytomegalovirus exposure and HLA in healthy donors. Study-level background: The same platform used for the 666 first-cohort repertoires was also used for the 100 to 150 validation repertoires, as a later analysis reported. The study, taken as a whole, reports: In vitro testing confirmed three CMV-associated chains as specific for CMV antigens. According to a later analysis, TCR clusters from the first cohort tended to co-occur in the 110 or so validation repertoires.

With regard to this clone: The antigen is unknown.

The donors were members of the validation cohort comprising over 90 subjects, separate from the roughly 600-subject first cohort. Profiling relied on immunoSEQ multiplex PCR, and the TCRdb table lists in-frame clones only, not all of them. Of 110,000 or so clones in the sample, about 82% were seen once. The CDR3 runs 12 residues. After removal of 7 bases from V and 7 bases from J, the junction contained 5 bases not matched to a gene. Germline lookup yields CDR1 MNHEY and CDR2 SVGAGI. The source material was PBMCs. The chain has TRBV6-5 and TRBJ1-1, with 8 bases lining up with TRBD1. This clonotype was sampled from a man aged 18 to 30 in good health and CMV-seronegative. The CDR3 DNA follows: TGTGCCAGCACCAGACAGGGGTATGAAGCTTTCTTT. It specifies CASTRQGYEAFF.